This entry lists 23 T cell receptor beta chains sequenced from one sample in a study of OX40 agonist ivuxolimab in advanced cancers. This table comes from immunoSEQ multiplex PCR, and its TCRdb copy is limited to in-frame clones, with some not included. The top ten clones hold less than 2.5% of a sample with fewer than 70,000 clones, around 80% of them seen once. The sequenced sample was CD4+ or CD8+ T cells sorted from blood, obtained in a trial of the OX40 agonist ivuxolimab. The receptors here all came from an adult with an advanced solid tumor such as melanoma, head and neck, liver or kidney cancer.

Here the CDR3 reads CASTQGTYEQYF. In nucleotides, the CDR3 is TGTGCCAGCACCCAGGGAACCTACGAGCAGTACTTC. J is TRBJ2-7 and V is TRBV6-6; a weak D match, TRBD1 (5 bases). This CDR3 has 12 residues. Germline assignment: CDR1 MNHNY and CDR2 SVGAGI (reference sequence). V lost 7 bases, J lost 2 bases, and 9 bases lay in between.

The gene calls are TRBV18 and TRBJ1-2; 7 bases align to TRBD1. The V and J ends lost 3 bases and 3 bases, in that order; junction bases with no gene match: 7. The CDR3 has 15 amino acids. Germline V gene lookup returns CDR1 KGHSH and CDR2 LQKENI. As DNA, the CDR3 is TGTGCCAGCTCACCTAGGACAGGTTTTGACTATGGCTACACCTTC. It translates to CASSPRTGFDYGYTF.

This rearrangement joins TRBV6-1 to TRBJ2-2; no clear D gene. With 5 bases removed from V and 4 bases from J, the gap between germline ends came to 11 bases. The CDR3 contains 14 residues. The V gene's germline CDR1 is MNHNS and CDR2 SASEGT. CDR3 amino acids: CASSPTRITGELFF. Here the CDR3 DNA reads TGTGCCAGCAGTCCCACTCGAATCACCGGGGAGCTGTTTTTT.

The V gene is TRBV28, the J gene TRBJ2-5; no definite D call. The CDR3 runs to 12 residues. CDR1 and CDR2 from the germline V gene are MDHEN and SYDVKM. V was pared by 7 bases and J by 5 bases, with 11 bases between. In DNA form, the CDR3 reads TGTGCCAGCACCACATGGCGGGAGACCCAGTACTTC. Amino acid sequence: CASTTWRETQYF.

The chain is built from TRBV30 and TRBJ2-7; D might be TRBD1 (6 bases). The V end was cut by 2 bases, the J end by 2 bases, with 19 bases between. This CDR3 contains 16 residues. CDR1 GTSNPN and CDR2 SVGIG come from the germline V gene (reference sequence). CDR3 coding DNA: TGTGCCTGGAGTCTTCGCATCAGGGGAATCCCCTACGAGCAGTACTTC. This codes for CAWSLRIRGIPYEQYF.

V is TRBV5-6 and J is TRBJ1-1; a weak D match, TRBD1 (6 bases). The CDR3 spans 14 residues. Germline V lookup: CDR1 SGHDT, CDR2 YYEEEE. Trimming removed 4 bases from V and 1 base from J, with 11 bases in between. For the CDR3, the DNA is TGTGCCAGCAGCCTACAGGGTGCGAACACTGAAGCTTTCTTT. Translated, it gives CASSLQGANTEAFF.

The chain's CDR3 is CASTDGWSSGNSPLHF. The CDR3 DNA follows: TGTGCCAGCACCGATGGTTGGTCCAGTGGTAATTCACCCCTCCACTTT. The chain has TRBV2 and TRBJ1-6; the D is unclear. Germline V gene lookup returns CDR1 SNHLY and CDR2 FYNNEI. The V gene lost 7 bases and the J gene lost 6 bases, with 19 bases spanning the gap. The CDR3 has 16 amino acids.

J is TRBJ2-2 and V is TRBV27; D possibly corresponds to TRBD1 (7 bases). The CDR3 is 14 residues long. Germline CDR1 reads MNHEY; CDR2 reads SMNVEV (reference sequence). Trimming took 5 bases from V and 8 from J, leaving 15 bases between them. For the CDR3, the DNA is TGTGCCAGCAGTCCCCGGAGGGGGCGAGGGGAGCTGTTTTTT. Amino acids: CASSPRRGRGELFF.

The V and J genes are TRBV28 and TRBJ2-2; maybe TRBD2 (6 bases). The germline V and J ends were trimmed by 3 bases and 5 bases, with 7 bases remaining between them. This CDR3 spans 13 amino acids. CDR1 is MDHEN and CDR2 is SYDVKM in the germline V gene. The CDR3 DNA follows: TGTGCCAGCAGTTTCGGGGGAACCGGGGAGCTGTTTTTT. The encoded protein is CASSFGGTGELFF.

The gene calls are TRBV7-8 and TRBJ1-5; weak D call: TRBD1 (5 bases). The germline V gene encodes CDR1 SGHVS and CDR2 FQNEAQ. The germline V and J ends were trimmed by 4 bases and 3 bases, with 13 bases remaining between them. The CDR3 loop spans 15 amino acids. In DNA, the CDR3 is TGTGCCAGCAGCTCCGGAACAGGAAACAATCAGCCCCAGCATTTT. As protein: CASSSGTGNNQPQHF.

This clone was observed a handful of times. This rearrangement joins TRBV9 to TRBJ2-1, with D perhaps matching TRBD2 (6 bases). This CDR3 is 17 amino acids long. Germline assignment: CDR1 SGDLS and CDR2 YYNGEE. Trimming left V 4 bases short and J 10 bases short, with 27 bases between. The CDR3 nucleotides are TGTGCCAGCAGCCCCCCCGGGAGCCTCGAGCTCAGAGGGGAGCAGTTCTTC. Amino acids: CASSPPGSLELRGEQFF.

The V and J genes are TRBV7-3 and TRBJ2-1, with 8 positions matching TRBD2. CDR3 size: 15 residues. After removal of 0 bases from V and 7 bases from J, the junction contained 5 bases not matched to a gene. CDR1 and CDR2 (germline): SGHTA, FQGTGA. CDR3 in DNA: TGTGCCAGCAGCTTAACGCCCAGCGGGAGAAATGAGCAGTTCTTC. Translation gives CASSLTPSGRNEQFF. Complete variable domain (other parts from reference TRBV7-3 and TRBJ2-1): GAGVSQTPSNKVTEKGKYVELRCDPISGHTALYWYRQSLGQGPEFLIYFQGTGAADDSGLPNDRFFAVRPEGSVSTLKIQRTERGDSAVYLCASSLTPSGRNEQFFGPGTRLTVL.

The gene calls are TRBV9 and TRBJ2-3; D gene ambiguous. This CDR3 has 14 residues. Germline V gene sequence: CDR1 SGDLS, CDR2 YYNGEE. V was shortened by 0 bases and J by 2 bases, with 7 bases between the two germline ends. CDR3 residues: CASSVALDTDTQYF. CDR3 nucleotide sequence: TGTGCCAGCAGCGTAGCCCTAGACACAGATACGCAGTATTTT. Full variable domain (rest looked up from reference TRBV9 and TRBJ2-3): DSGVTQTPKHLITATGQRVTLRCSPRSGDLSVYWYQQSLDQGLQFLIQYYNGEERAKGNILERFSAQQFPDLHSELNLSSLELGDSALYFCASSVALDTDTQYFGPGTRLTVL.

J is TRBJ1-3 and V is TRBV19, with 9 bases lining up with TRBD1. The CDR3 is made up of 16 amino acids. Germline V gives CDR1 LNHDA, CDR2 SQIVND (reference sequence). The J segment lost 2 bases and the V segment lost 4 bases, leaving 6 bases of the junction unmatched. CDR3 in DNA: TGTGCCAGTAGTACCGGGACAGGGCTGGCTGGAAACACCATATATTTT. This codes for CASSTGTGLAGNTIYF.

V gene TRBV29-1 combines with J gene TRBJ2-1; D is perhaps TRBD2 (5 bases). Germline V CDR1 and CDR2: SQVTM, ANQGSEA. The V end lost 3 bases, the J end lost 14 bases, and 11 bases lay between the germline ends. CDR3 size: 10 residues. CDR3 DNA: TGCAGCGTTGAGGGGAGCGCCGAGTTCTTC. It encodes CSVEGSAEFF.

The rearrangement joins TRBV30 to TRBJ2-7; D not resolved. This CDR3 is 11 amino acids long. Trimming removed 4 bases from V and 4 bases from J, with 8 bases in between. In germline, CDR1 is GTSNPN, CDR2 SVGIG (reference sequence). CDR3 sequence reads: CAWTYRYEQYF. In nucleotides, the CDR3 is TGTGCCTGGACTTATCGGTACGAGCAGTACTTC. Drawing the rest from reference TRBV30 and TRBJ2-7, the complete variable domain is SQTIHQWPATLVQPVGSPLSLECTVEGTSNPNLYWYRQAAGRGLQLLFYSVGIGQISSEVPQNLSASRPQDRQFILSSKKLLLSDSGFYLCAWTYRYEQYFGPGTRLTVT.

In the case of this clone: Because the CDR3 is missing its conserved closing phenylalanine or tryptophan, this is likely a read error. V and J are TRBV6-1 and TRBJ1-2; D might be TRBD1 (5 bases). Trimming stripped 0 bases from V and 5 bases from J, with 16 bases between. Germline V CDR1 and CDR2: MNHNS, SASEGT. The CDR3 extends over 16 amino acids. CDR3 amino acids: CASSEALRSGMYGYTL. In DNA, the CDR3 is TGTGCCAGCAGTGAAGCGCTTCGGTCAGGGATGTATGGCTACACCCTC.

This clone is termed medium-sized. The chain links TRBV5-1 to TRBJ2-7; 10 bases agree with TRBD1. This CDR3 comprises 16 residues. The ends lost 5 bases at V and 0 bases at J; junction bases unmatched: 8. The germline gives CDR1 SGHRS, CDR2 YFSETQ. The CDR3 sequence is CASRKGQGLYSYEQYF. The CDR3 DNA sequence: TGCGCCAGCAGAAAGGGACAGGGGCTATACTCCTACGAGCAGTACTTC.

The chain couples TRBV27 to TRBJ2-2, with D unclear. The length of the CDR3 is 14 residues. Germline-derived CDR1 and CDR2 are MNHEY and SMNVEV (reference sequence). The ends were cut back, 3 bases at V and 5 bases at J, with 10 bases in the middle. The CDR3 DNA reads TGTGCCAGCAGTTTTGGGGTAATTACCGGGGAGCTGTTTTTT. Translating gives CASSFGVITGELFF.

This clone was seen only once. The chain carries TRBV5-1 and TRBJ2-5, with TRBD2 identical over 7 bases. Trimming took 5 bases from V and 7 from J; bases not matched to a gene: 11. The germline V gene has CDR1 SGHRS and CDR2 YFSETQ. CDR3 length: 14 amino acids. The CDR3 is CASRLSSGVRTQYF. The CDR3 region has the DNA TGCGCCAGCAGATTATCTAGCGGAGTCCGGACCCAGTACTTC.

As DNA, the CDR3 is TGTGCCAGCAGCCCGGGCCTTCCCAGCTCCTACAATGAGCAGTTCTTC. Translation: CASSPGLPSSYNEQFF. The gene calls are TRBV11-3 and TRBJ2-1; D unclear. In germline, CDR1 is SGHNT, CDR2 YENEEA. The CDR3 totals 16 residues. Trimming shortened V by 5 bases and J by 0 bases, and 14 bases separated the two germline ends. The variable domain in full, with the rest retrieved from reference TRBV11-3 and TRBJ2-1, is EAGVVQSPRYKIIEKKQPVAFWCNPISGHNTLYWYLQNLGQGPELLIRYENEEAVDDSQLPKDRFSAERLKGVDSTLKIQPAELGDSAVYLCASSPGLPSSYNEQFFGPGTRLTVL.

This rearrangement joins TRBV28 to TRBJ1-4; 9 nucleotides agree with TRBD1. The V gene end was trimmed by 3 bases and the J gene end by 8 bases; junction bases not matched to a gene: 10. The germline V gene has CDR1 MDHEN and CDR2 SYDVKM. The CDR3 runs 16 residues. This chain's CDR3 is CASSFASGQGREKLFF. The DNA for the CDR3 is TGTGCCAGCAGTTTCGCGTCGGGACAGGGAAGGGAAAAACTGTTTTTT.

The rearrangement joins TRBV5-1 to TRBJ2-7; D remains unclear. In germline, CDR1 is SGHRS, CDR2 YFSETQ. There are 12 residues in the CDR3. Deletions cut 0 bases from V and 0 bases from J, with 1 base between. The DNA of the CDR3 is TGCGCCAGCAGCTTGGTCTCCTACGAGCAGTACTTC. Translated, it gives CASSLVSYEQYF.